This T cell receptor beta chain was observed in a study of T cell responses to AZD1222 COVID-19 vaccine. Study-level results: The study reported that nearly half of spike-specific TCRs target unmutated variant regions. Spike-specific TCR depth and breadth grew after two AZD1222 doses. Repertoire collection took place solely once the T cell response had peaked. Only 5 or 6 people who got AZD1222 tested seropositive at baseline.

CDR1 and CDR2 from the germline V gene are KGHSH and LQKENI. Germline trimming cut 3 bases from V and 11 bases from J; bases unmatched to any gene: 5. The length of the CDR3 is 12 residues. With respect to this clone: Its antigen is still unknown.

TCRdb keeps only in-frame clones here, not all; method: immunoSEQ multiplex PCR. The sample has about 120,000 clones, 87% seen once; the top ten hold about 2.5%. The clonotype comes from an adult who received the AZD1222 COVID-19 vaccine. This chain connects TRBV18 to TRBJ1-1, with 8 positions matching TRBD1. The specimen comprised peripheral blood, sampled 28 days after the second AZD1222 dose. CDR3 sequence: CASSPTGASAFF. As DNA, the CDR3 is TGTGCCAGCTCACCGACAGGGGCCTCGGCTTTCTTT.